The 3 T cell receptor beta chains in this list originate from one sample, sequenced in a study of T cells in Graves' hyperthyroidism and ophthalmopathy. Authors of the study amplified TCR beta CDR3 regions from RNA transcripts. The TCR CDR3 was amplified in a first-round RT-PCR using the HTBI primer set. MiXCR was run by TCRdb on the multiplex PCR reads, yielding one entry per CDR3 protein. This table holds about 600,000 distinct CDR3 sequences, about 14% found once. The source material was blood. The receptors derive from a woman under 30 with Graves' ophthalmopathy.

This clonotype was observed a handful of times. A much larger clone differs from this one at a single base, so this may be a read error. This chain joins TRBV12-3 or TRBV12-4 and TRBJ2-7, with 10 bases identical to TRBD1. V shed 10 bases, J shed 1 base, and the junction held 10 bases outside the gene matches. The CDR3 extends over 15 amino acids. This CDR3 is CANRTGQGLSYEQYF. The CDR3 coding sequence is TGTGCCAACAGAACGGGACAGGGGCTTTCCTACGAGCAGTACTTC.

The chain uses TRBV20-1 and TRBJ1-3; tentative D call: TRBD1 (5 bases). V dropped 0 bases and J dropped 4 bases, with 10 bases sitting between them. Per the germline V gene, CDR1 is DFQATT and CDR2 is SNEGSKA (reference sequence). The CDR3 consists of 14 residues. The CDR3 DNA reads as TGCAGTGCTAGAGATTCAGGGCCAGGAAACACCATATATTTT. Its translation: CSARDSGPGNTIYF.

This clonotype came up a few times. The chain employs TRBV7-3 and TRBJ2-3; TRBD1 matches 7 bases. The J call is uncertain, as TRBJ1-5 better fits the DNA end. CDR1 is SGHTA and CDR2 is FQGTGA in the germline V gene. The CDR3 contains 16 residues. For the CDR3, the DNA is TGTGCCAGCAGCTTGACGGCACAGGGGTGGACAGATACGCAGCATTTT. Amino acids: CASSLTAQGWTDTQHF.